These 14 T cell receptor beta chains were all obtained from the same sample, sequenced in a study of blood T cell repertoires in COVID-19 (dated by TCRdb to the early 2020s). The library came from the immunoSEQ multiplex PCR assay. TCRdb obtained this table from immuneACCESS and retained in-frame rearrangements with V and J assigned. These tables miss some clones; where compared with another copy, unresolved V genes account for less than half of the shortfall, and the remainder is unexplained. This sample gives under 200,000 clones in total; roughly 90% of them show up just once. The ten largest clones represent roughly 0.8% of the sample. Source material: PBMCs or T cells enriched from blood (not recorded which). The receptors derive from a woman under 30 who had recovered from COVID-19.

J is TRBJ2-7 and V is TRBV12-3 or TRBV12-4; possible D gene TRBD2, 5 bases. Trimming took off 1 base at V and 3 bases at J, with 7 bases between the two ends. CDR3 length equals 13 residues. The CDR3 sequence: CASSLGDYYEQYF. CDR3 bases: TGTGCCAGCAGTTTAGGTGACTACTACGAGCAGTACTTC.

The CDR3 coding sequence is TGTGCCAGCAGCCAAGAGACGGGAGGCGGGGAGACCCAGTACTTC. Its protein product is CASSQETGGGETQYF. The chain carries TRBV3-1 (or the pseudogene TRBV3-2) and TRBJ2-5, with 7 bases lining up with TRBD2. The V segment lost 0 bases and the J segment 5 bases; nucleotides outside the gene matches: 6. The CDR3 consists of 15 residues. Germline V gives CDR1 LGHDT, CDR2 YNNKEL (reference sequence).

The chain has TRBV27 and TRBJ2-1, with 7 bases lining up with TRBD2. There are 15 residues in the CDR3. CDR1 and CDR2 (germline): MNHEY, SMNVEV (reference sequence). V shed 7 bases and J 0 bases; nucleotides not matched to a gene: 6. Here the CDR3 reads CASTWGGSSYNEQFF. The CDR3 DNA is TGTGCCAGCACATGGGGCGGGAGCTCCTACAATGAGCAGTTCTTC.

The CDR3 region is CASSIQGGETQYF. CDR3 DNA sequence: TGTGCCAGCAGCATTCAGGGTGGGGAGACCCAGTACTTC. This rearrangement joins TRBV13 to TRBJ2-5, with D possibly TRBD1 on 5 matching bases. Per the germline V gene, CDR1 is PRHDT and CDR2 is FYEKMQ (reference sequence). The CDR3 extends over 13 amino acids. The V end lost 5 bases, the J end lost 5 bases, and 12 bases lay between the germline ends.

The V and J genes are TRBV5-5 and TRBJ2-3, with D perhaps TRBD2 (6 bases). Trimming shortened V by 2 bases and J by 4 bases, and 17 bases separated the two germline ends. Looked up from germline, CDR1 is SGHKS and CDR2 is YYEKEE (reference sequence). The CDR3 has 16 residues. For the CDR3, the DNA is TGTGCCAGCAGCTTAGGGACTCATCTCTCCGCAGATACGCAGTATTTT. This sequence encodes CASSLGTHLSADTQYF.

The chain is built from TRBV9 and TRBJ1-1; TRBD1 aligns across 10 bases. Germline values: CDR1 SGDLS, CDR2 YYNGEE. This CDR3 is built from 15 residues. V was pared by 3 bases and J by 3 bases, with 5 bases of the junction left unmatched. The CDR3 DNA is TGTGCCAGCAGCGCCCGGGACAGGGGTGACACTGAAGCTTTCTTT. Translated: CASSARDRGDTEAFF.

The chain combines TRBV11-2 with TRBJ1-2; D may be TRBD1 (6 bases). Germline CDR1 and CDR2: SGHAT and FQNNGV. Trimming stripped 3 bases from V and 3 bases from J, with 11 bases between. The CDR3 has 14 amino acids. CDR3 region: CASSLRGGYYGYTF. The CDR3 region has the DNA TGTGCCAGCAGCTTGAGGGGGGGATACTATGGCTACACCTTC.

Comments on this clone: One base away lies a much larger clone, so this may be a sequencing read error. The J gene is TRBJ2-2, the V gene TRBV27; no definite D call. CDR1 MNHEY and CDR2 SMNVEV come from the germline V gene (reference sequence). The V and J ends lost 2 bases and 4 bases respectively, with 5 bases between them. The CDR3 covers 13 residues. The CDR3 sequence is CASSLQVTGELFF. The DNA of the CDR3 is TGTGCCAGCAGTTTACAGGTCACCGGGGAGCTGTTTTTT.

The chain joins TRBV3-1 (or the pseudogene TRBV3-2) to TRBJ2-3; no clear D gene. Trimming shortened V by 0 bases and J by 4 bases, and 5 bases separated the two germline ends. Germline CDR1 reads LGHDT; CDR2 reads YNNKEL (reference sequence). CDR3 length: 13 residues. The CDR3 DNA sequence: TGTGCCAGCAGCCAAGATAGTCCAGATACGCAGTATTTT. Protein product: CASSQDSPDTQYF.

V usage is TRBV14 and J usage is TRBJ1-2, with a tentative D call TRBD1 (6 bases). From germline, CDR1 is SGHDN and CDR2 FVKESK. Trimming took 1 base from V and 4 from J, leaving 19 bases between them. This CDR3 region has 17 residues. This chain's CDR3 is CASSQVPQGISSYGYTF. In DNA, the CDR3 is TGTGCCAGCAGCCAAGTCCCGCAGGGGATTAGTAGCTATGGCTACACCTTC.

J is TRBJ1-4 and V is TRBV4-3; D is perhaps TRBD1 (6 bases). V dropped 0 bases and J dropped 7 bases, with 12 bases sitting between them. CDR3 size: 15 residues. Looked up from germline, CDR1 is LGHNA and CDR2 is YSLEER. CDR3 loop: CASSQEDSFTEKLFF. CDR3 coding DNA: TGCGCCAGCAGCCAAGAGGACAGCTTTACTGAAAAACTGTTTTTT.

The chain uses TRBV11-3 and TRBJ2-7, with TRBD1 as a possible D gene (5 bases). The V and J ends lost 3 bases and 6 bases respectively, with 12 bases between them. The CDR3 has 13 residues. From germline, CDR1 is SGHNT and CDR2 YENEEA. CDR3 DNA: TGTGCCAGCAGCTTGGGTAGGGGTAGCGAGCAGTACTTC. It yields the protein CASSLGRGSEQYF.

The chain recombines TRBV5-8 with TRBJ2-3; D ambiguous. The CDR3 loop spans 13 amino acids. Per the germline V gene, CDR1 is SGHTS and CDR2 is YDEGEE. Trimming cost V 2 bases and J 0 bases, with 4 bases left between them. The chain's CDR3 is CASSFVSTDTQYF. CDR3 in DNA: TGTGCCAGCAGCTTCGTTAGCACAGATACGCAGTATTTT.

The rearrangement links TRBV28 to TRBJ2-2; tentatively, D is TRBD2 (6 bases). V lost 3 bases to trimming and J lost 0 bases, with 14 bases between them. Germline CDR1 is MDHEN and CDR2 is SYDVKM. The CDR3 totals 17 residues. As DNA, the CDR3 is TGTGCCAGCAGTTTCCCCCTTCGCGGGACGAACACCGGGGAGCTGTTTTTT. Translated: CASSFPLRGTNTGELFF.